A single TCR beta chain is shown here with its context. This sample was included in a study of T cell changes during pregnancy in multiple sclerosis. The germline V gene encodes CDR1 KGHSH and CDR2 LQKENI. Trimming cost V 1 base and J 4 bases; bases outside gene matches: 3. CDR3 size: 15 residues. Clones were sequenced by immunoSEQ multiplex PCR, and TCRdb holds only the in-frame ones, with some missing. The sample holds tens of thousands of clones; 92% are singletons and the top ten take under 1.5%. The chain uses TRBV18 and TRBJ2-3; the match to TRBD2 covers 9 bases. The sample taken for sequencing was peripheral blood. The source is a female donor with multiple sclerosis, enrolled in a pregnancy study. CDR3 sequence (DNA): TGTGCCAGCTCACCACTAGCGGGAGACTCAGATACGCAGTATTTT. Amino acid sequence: CASSPLAGDSDTQYF.